This is a list of T cell receptor beta chains from one sample in a study of a mutant IDH1 vaccine in newly diagnosed glioma. Their antigens remain unidentified. Method: immunoSEQ multiplex PCR; TCRdb's copy keeps in-frame clones and lacks some. The sample includes 35,000 to 45,000 clones, roughly 90% of them seen just once. Sequences were derived from PBMCs, sampled from a glioma patient whose treatment included an IDH1 peptide vaccine. Receptors originate from a man aged 50-59 years with glioma. Each CDR3 is given with its conserved first and last residue. A D gene is named only where the DNA matches it firmly. Clone sizes are given selectively: once, few, many, or a class where the clone is expanded.

j_gene: TRBJ2-5
abundance: NA
len: 13
d_gene: TRBD1
v_gene: TRBV6-6
CDR3aa: CASLGQAQETQYF
CDR3nt: TGTGCCAGCCTAGGACAGGCCCAAGAGACCCAGTACTTC

j_gene: TRBJ2-5
abundance: NA
len: 17
d_gene: TRBD1
v_gene: TRBV6-4
CDR3aa: CASSGASLGQGRETQYF
CDR3nt: TGTGCCAGCAGTGGCGCGAGCCTAGGACAGGGACGGGAGACCCAGTACTTC

j_gene: TRBJ1-3
abundance: NA
len: 16
d_gene: NA
v_gene: TRBV5-6
CDR3aa: CASSLALGGNGNTIYF
CDR3nt: TGTGCCAGCAGCTTGGCCCTCGGGGGCAACGGAAACACCATATATTTT

j_gene: TRBJ1-5
abundance: once
len: 13
d_gene: TRBD1
v_gene: TRBV6-1
CDR3aa: CASSDRGNQPQHF
CDR3nt: TGTGCCAGCAGTGACAGGGGGAATCAGCCCCAGCATTTT

j_gene: TRBJ2-4
abundance: NA
len: 20
d_gene: TRBD1
v_gene: TRBV2
CDR3aa: CASSDLSGTGDNLAKNIQYF
CDR3nt: TGTGCCAGCAGTGACCTCTCCGGGACAGGGGATAATTTAGCCAAAAACATTCAGTACTTC

j_gene: TRBJ2-7
abundance: NA
len: 15
d_gene: TRBD2
v_gene: TRBV2
CDR3aa: CASRDVVAGPYEQYF
CDR3nt: TGTGCCAGCCGGGATGTGGTAGCGGGGCCCTACGAGCAGTACTTC

j_gene: TRBJ2-3
abundance: NA
len: 15
d_gene: TRBD1
v_gene: TRBV4-2
CDR3aa: CASSQDRGRIDTQYF
CDR3nt: TGTGCCAGCAGCCAAGATAGGGGGCGTATAGATACGCAGTATTTT

j_gene: TRBJ2-1
abundance: once
len: 17
d_gene: NA
v_gene: TRBV4-3
CDR3aa: CASSQGTTNRAYNEQFF
CDR3nt: TGCGCCAGCAGCCAAGGCACGACGAATAGGGCATACAATGAGCAGTTCTTC

j_gene: TRBJ2-7
abundance: NA
len: 14
d_gene: TRBD1
v_gene: TRBV27
CDR3aa: CASSSGQGRYEQYF
CDR3nt: TGTGCCAGCAGTTCAGGACAGGGTAGGTACGAGCAGTACTTC

j_gene: TRBJ1-2
abundance: NA
len: 15
d_gene: TRBD1
v_gene: TRBV9
CDR3aa: CASSVDDRGYYGYTF
CDR3nt: TGTGCCAGCAGCGTAGACGACAGGGGATACTATGGCTACACCTTC

j_gene: TRBJ2-3
abundance: NA
len: 16
d_gene: NA
v_gene: TRBV19
CDR3aa: CASSSYWAEGTDTQYF
CDR3nt: TGTGCCAGTAGTAGCTATTGGGCGGAAGGCACAGATACGCAGTATTTT

j_gene: TRBJ2-7
abundance: NA
len: 15
d_gene: TRBD1
v_gene: TRBV29-1
CDR3aa: CSAKMTGGASYEQYF
CDR3nt: TGCAGCGCAAAAATGACAGGGGGCGCGTCCTACGAGCAGTACTTC

j_gene: TRBJ2-5
abundance: NA
len: 12
d_gene: NA
v_gene: TRBV7-8
CDR3aa: CASSLIQETQYF
CDR3nt: TGTGCCAGCAGCTTAATTCAAGAGACCCAGTACTTC

j_gene: TRBJ2-1
abundance: NA
len: 14
d_gene: NA
v_gene: TRBV27
CDR3aa: CASSQEGPYNEQFF
CDR3nt: TGTGCCAGCAGCCAAGAGGGCCCCTACAATGAGCAGTTCTTC

j_gene: TRBJ2-3
abundance: once
len: 20
d_gene: TRBD2
v_gene: TRBV30
CDR3aa: CAWSSPTPGTTFRGTDTQYF
CDR3nt: TGTGCCTGGAGTTCCCCGACACCTGGGACTACCTTCCGGGGGACAGATACGCAGTATTTT

j_gene: TRBJ2-7
abundance: NA
len: 13
d_gene: NA
v_gene: TRBV7-2
CDR3aa: CASSRTVSYEQYF
CDR3nt: TGTGCCAGCAGTAGGACAGTTTCCTACGAGCAGTACTTC

j_gene: TRBJ1-6
abundance: NA
len: 16
d_gene: TRBD1
v_gene: TRBV7-9
CDR3aa: CASSLGQGFWNSPLHF
CDR3nt: TGTGCCAGCAGCTTAGGACAGGGGTTTTGGAATTCACCCCTCCACTTT

j_gene: TRBJ1-5
abundance: NA
len: 13
d_gene: TRBD1
v_gene: TRBV2
CDR3aa: CASRGQGTQPQHF
CDR3nt: TGTGCCAGCAGGGGACAGGGAACCCAGCCCCAGCATTTT

j_gene: TRBJ2-3
abundance: NA
len: 14
d_gene: NA
v_gene: TRBV5-6
CDR3aa: CASSLGGTPDTQYF
CDR3nt: TGTGCCAGCAGCTTGGGGGGGACCCCAGATACGCAGTATTTT

j_gene: TRBJ1-1
abundance: NA
len: 16
d_gene: NA
v_gene: TRBV19
CDR3aa: CASTTKTGWENTEAFF
CDR3nt: TGTGCCAGTACCACTAAAACAGGGTGGGAGAACACTGAAGCTTTCTTT

j_gene: TRBJ2-2
abundance: NA
len: 13
d_gene: NA
v_gene: TRBV28
CDR3aa: CASSPHTTGELFF
CDR3nt: TGTGCCAGCAGTCCCCACACCACCGGGGAGCTGTTTTTT

j_gene: TRBJ1-6
abundance: NA
len: 12
d_gene: NA
v_gene: TRBV30
CDR3aa: CAWAPDGGPLHF
CDR3nt: TGTGCCTGGGCCCCGGATGGTGGGCCCCTCCACTTT

j_gene: TRBJ1-1
abundance: NA
len: 12
d_gene: NA
v_gene: TRBV27
CDR3aa: CASSRPNTEAFF
CDR3nt: TGTGCCAGCAGCCGCCCGAACACTGAAGCTTTCTTT

j_gene: TRBJ1-2
abundance: NA
len: 14
d_gene: NA
v_gene: TRBV25-1
CDR3aa: CASSVEGTFYGYTF
CDR3nt: TGTGCCAGCAGTGTGGAGGGCACCTTCTATGGCTACACCTTC

j_gene: TRBJ2-1
abundance: NA
len: 15
d_gene: NA
v_gene: TRBV7-8
CDR3aa: CASSPNVGYSNEQFF
CDR3nt: TGTGCCAGCAGCCCTAACGTCGGTTACAGCAATGAGCAGTTCTTC

j_gene: TRBJ2-2
abundance: NA
len: 18
d_gene: NA
v_gene: TRBV18
CDR3aa: CASSRSSVANANTGELFF
CDR3nt: TGTGCCAGCTCGCGATCGTCGGTAGCCAACGCGAACACCGGGGAGCTGTTTTTT